This is a list of T cell receptor beta chains from one sample in a study of spatial heterogeneity in lung cancer. TCRdb re-called the 5' RACE reads with MiXCR, one entry per CDR3 protein. The sample holds around 60,000 distinct CDR3 sequences; 8% to 9% are singletons and the top ten take roughly 15%. The sample here was PBMCs, taken at surgery. These receptors were collected from a female donor with early-stage non-small cell lung cancer. Both conserved end residues are part of each CDR3. The order of the fields is J gene, D gene, V gene, clone size, CDR3 DNA, CDR3 protein. D genes are given only for firm matches. The size entry is marked missing in some rows and otherwise reads once, few, many or a size class.

TRBJ1-5	NA	TRBV12-3/TRBV12-4	NA	TGTGCCAGCAGTTTAGCTCGGGACCGAACTCAGCCCCAGCATTTT	CASSLARDRTQPQHF
TRBJ1-6	NA	TRBV19	few	TGTGCCAGTAGTATCGGGCAGGGTTCTAATTCACCCCTCCACTTT	CASSIGQGSNSPLHF
TRBJ1-1	TRBD1	TRBV29-1	many	TGCAGCGTTGGCGAGGGGGCCCCAACTGAAGCTTTCTTT	CSVGEGAPTEAFF
TRBJ2-3	TRBD2	TRBV5-1	NA	TGCGCCAGCAGCTTGATGGCTAGCGGGAGGGGAGCAGATACGCAGTATTTT	CASSLMASGRGADTQYF
TRBJ2-3	NA	TRBV6-5	few	TGTGCCAGCAGTTACAGCCCCAGCACAGATACGCAGTATTTT	CASSYSPSTDTQYF
TRBJ2-4	NA	TRBV20-1	few	TGCAGCGCGGTGGCTTTAGCCAAAAACATTCAGTACTTC	CSAVALAKNIQYF
TRBJ1-6	TRBD1	TRBV20-1	many	TGCAGTGCGTGGACAGGGGGACGTAATTCACCCCTCCACTTT	CSAWTGGRNSPLHF
TRBJ2-7	TRBD1	TRBV20-1	NA	TGCAGTGCTAGAAGCTTTAGGACAGGGGAATCCTACGAGCAGTACTTC	CSARSFRTGESYEQYF
TRBJ2-3	TRBD2	TRBV10-1	many	TGCGCCAGCAGCTTGGGGACTATTGAAGATACGCAGTATTTT	CASSLGTIEDTQYF
TRBJ2-7	TRBD1	TRBV27	many	TGTGCCAGCAGTAGTCCGGGGACAGACTACGAGCAGTACTTC	CASSSPGTDYEQYF